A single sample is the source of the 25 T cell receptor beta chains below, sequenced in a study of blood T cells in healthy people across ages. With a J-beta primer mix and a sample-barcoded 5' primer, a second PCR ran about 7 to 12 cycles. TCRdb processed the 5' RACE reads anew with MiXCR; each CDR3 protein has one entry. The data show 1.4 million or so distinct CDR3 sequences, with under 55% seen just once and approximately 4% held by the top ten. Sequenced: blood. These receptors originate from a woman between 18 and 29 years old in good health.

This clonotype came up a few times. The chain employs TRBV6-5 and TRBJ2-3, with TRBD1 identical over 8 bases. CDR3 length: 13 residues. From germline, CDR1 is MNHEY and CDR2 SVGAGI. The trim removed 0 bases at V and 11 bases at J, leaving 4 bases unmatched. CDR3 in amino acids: CASSYSDREEQYF. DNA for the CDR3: TGTGCCAGCAGTTACTCGGACAGGGAAGAGCAGTATTTT.

CDR3: CASTFEGGHSYEQYF. DNA for the CDR3: TGTGCCAGCACCTTCGAGGGGGGACACAGCTACGAGCAGTACTTC. The V call is TRBV7-4, the J call TRBJ2-7; D might be TRBD1 or TRBD2, each matching 6 bases. CDR1 SGHVT and CDR2 SQSDAQ come from the germline V gene. The CDR3 is 15 amino acids. Between the trimmed V and J ends, which lost 7 bases and 3 bases, there was a span of 19 bases.

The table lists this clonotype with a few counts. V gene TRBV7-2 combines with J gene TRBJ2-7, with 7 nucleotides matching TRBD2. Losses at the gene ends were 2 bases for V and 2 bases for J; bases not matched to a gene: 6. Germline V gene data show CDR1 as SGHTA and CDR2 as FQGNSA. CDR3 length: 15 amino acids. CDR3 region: CASSLRSGAAYEQYF. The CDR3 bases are TGTGCCAGCAGCTTAAGGAGCGGGGCCGCCTACGAGCAGTACTTC.

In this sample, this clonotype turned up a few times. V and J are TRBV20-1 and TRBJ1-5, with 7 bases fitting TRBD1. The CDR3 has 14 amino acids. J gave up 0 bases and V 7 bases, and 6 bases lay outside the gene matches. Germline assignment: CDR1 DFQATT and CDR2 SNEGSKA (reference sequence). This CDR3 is CSVWTGHSNQPQHF. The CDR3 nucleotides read TGCAGTGTTTGGACAGGCCATAGCAATCAGCCCCAGCATTTT.

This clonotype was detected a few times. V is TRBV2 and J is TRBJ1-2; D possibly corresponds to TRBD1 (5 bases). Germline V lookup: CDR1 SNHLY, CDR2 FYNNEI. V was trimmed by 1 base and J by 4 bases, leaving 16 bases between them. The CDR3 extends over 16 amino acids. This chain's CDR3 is CASSEGTATGGYGYTF. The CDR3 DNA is TGTGCCAGCAGTGAAGGGACCGCCACTGGGGGCTATGGCTACACCTTC.

CDR3 nucleotides: TGTGCCAGCACTGGAGAGATGGTCAATGAGCAGTACTTC. Translated, it gives CASTGEMVNEQYF. The rearrangement uses TRBV2 and TRBJ2-5; no clear D gene. The V end was cut by 7 bases, the J end by 11 bases, with 20 bases between. The CDR3 is 13 amino acids. Germline V gene data show CDR1 as SNHLY and CDR2 as FYNNEI.

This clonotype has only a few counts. This CDR3 reads CASSLEGHTQYF. In DNA form, the CDR3 reads TGTGCCAGCAGCTTAGAGGGACATACGCAGTATTTT. The chain joins TRBV7-9 to TRBJ2-3; D is perhaps TRBD1 or TRBD2 (5 bases each). This CDR3 is 12 amino acids long. V was trimmed by 1 base and J by 7 bases, leaving 6 bases between them. Per germline, CDR1 SEHNR and CDR2 FQNEAQ (reference sequence).

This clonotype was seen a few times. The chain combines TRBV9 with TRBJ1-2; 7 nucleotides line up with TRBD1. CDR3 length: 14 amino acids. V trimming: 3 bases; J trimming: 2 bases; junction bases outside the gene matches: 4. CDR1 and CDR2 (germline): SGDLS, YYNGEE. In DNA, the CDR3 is TGTGCCAGCAGCGACAGACAGGGCAACTATGGCTACACCTTC. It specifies CASSDRQGNYGYTF.

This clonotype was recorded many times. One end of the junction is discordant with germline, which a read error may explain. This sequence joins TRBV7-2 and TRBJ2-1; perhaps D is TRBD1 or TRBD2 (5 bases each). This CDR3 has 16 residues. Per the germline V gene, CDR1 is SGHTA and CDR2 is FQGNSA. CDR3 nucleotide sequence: TGCGCCAGCAGCCCTTCCGGGGCGAGCTCCTACAATGAGCAGTTCTTC. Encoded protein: CASSPSGASSYNEQFF.

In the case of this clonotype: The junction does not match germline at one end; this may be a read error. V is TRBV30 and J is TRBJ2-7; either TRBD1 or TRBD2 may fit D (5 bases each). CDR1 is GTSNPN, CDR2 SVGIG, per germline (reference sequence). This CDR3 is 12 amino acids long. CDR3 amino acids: CAGSVWGNEQYF. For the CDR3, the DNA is TGTGCCGGGAGTGTCTGGGGGAATGAGCAGTACTTC.

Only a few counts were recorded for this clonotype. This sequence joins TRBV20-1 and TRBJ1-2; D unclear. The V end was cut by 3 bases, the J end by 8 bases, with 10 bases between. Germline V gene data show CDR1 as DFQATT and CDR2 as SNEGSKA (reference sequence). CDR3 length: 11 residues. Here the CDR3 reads CSASARMGYTF. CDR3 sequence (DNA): TGCAGTGCTAGCGCCCGGATGGGCTACACCTTC.

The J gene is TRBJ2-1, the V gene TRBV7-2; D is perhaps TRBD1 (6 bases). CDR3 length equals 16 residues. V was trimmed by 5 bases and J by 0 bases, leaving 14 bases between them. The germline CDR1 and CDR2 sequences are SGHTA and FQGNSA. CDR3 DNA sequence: TGTGCCAGCAGCAGAGACAGGTCCAGCTCCTACAATGAGCAGTTCTTC. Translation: CASSRDRSSSYNEQFF. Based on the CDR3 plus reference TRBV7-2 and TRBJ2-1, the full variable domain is GAGVSQSPSNKVTEKGKDVELRCDPISGHTALYWYRQSLGQGLEFLIYFQGNSAPDKSGLPSDRFSAERTGGSVSTLTIQRTQQEDSAVYLCASSRDRSSSYNEQFFGPGTRLTVL.

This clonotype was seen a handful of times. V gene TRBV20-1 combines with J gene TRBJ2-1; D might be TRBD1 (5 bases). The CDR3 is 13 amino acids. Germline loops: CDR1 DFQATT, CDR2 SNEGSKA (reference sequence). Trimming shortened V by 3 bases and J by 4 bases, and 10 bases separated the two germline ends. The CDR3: CSARMDIYNEQFF. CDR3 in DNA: TGCAGTGCTAGGATGGACATATACAATGAGCAGTTCTTC.

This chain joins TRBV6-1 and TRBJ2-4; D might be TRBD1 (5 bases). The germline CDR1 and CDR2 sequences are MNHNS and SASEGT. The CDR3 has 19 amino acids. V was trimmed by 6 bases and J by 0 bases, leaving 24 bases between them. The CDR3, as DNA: TGTGCCAGCAGCCCGTTACATATTACGACAGCAATAGCCAAAAACATTCAGTACTTC. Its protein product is CASSPLHITTAIAKNIQYF.

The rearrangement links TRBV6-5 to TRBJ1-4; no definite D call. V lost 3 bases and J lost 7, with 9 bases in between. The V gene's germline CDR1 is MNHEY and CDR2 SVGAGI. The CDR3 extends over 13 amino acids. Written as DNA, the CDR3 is TGTGCCAGCAGTTATACAATCGGTGAAAAACTGTTTTTT. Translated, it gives CASSYTIGEKLFF.

CDR3 nucleotides: TGTGCCAGCGGCTACAGACACATCCAAGAGACCCAGTACTTC. Its translation: CASGYRHIQETQYF. The chain recombines TRBV11-1 with TRBJ2-5; no firm D call. V was clipped by 8 bases and J by 1 base, with 14 bases between them. Germline assignment: CDR1 SGHAT and CDR2 FQDESV (reference sequence). The CDR3 is made up of 14 amino acids.

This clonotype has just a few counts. The CDR3 bases are TGTGCCAGCTCACCACCAAGCGCTACTAGCACAGATACGCAGTATTTT. This encodes CASSPPSATSTDTQYF. The chain couples TRBV18 to TRBJ2-3, with unresolved D. Germline CDR1 KGHSH, CDR2 LQKENI. V gave up 0 bases and J gave up 0 bases, with 10 bases separating them. The CDR3 totals 16 residues.

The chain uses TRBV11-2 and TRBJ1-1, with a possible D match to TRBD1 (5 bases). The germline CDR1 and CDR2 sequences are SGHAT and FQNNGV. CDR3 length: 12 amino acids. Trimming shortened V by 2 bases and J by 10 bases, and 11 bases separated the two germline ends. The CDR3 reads CASSLNRDRAFF. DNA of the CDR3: TGTGCCAGCAGCTTAAACAGAGACAGAGCTTTCTTT. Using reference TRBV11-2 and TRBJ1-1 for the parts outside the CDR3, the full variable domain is EAGVAQSPRYKIIEKRQSVAFWCNPISGHATLYWYQQILGQGPKLLIQFQNNGVVDDSQLPKDRFSAERLKGVDSTLKIQPAKLEDSAVYLCASSLNRDRAFFGQGTRLTVV.

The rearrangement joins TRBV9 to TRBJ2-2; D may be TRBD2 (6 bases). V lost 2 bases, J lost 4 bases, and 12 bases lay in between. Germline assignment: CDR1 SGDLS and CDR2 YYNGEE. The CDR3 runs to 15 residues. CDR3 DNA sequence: TGTGCCAGCAGCGTGGGGCGGGGAGTCACCGGGGAGCTGTTTTTT. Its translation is CASSVGRGVTGELFF.

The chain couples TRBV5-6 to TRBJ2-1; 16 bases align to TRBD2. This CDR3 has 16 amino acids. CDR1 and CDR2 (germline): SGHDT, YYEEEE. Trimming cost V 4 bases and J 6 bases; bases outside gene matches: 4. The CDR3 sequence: CASSRGLAGGFNEQFF. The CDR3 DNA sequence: TGTGCCAGCAGCAGGGGACTAGCGGGGGGGTTCAATGAGCAGTTCTTC.

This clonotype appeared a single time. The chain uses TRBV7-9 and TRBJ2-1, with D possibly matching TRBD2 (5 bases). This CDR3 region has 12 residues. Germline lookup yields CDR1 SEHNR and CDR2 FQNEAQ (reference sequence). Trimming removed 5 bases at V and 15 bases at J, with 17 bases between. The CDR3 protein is CASSPPGFLLFF. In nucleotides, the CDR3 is TGTGCCAGCAGCCCACCGGGGTTCTTATTGTTCTTC. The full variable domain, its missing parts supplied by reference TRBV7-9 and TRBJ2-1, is DTGVSQNPRHKITKRGQNVTFRCDPISEHNRLYWYRQTLGQGPEFLTYFQNEAQLEKSRLLSDRFSAERPKGSFSTLEIQRTEQGDSAMYLCASSPPGFLLFFGPGTRLTVL.

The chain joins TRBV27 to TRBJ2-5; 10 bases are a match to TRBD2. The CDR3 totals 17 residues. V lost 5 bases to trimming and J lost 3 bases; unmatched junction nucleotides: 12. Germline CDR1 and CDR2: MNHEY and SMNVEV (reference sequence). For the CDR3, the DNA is TGTGCCAGCAGTCCCCGGGGTAGCGGGGGGACAAAAGAGACCCAGTACTTC. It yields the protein CASSPRGSGGTKETQYF.

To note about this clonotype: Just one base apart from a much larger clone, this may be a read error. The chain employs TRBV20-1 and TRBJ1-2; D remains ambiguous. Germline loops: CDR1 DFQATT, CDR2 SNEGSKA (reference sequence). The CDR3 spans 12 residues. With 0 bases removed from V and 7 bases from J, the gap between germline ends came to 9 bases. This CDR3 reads CSARDIWCGYTF. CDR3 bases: TGCAGTGCTAGAGACATATGGTGTGGCTACACCTTC.

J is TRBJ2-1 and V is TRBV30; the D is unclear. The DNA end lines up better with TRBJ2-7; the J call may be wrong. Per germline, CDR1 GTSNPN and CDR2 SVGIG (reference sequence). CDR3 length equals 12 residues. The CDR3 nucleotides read TGTGCCTGGAGCCTGACCAGCAATGAGCAGTACTTC. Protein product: CAWSLTSNEQYF.

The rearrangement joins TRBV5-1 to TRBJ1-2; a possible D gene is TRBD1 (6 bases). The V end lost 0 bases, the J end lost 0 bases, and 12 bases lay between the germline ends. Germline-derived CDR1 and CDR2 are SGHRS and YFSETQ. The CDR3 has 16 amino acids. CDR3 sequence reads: CASSLGYRDSNYGYTF. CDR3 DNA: TGCGCCAGCAGCTTGGGGTACAGGGACTCTAACTATGGCTACACCTTC.